The clone carrying this TCR beta chain turned up a few times. Trimming cost V 4 bases and J 4 bases, with 15 bases left between them. The CDR3 is made up of 14 amino acids. Germline V lookup: CDR1 SQVTM, CDR2 ANQGSEA. This specimen comes from a study of shared T cell receptors in the human thymus. Libraries were prepared by immunoSEQ multiplex PCR; TCRdb keeps only in-frame clonotypes and omits some of them. The sample includes approximately 660,000 clones, approximately 87% of them seen just once. The sample also formed part of further work on human thymus T cells.

Material for sequencing was thymocytes. The source of this sequence is a boy younger than two with a congenital heart defect. The rearrangement links TRBV29-1 to TRBJ2-3; tentative D call: TRBD2 (7 bases). The chain's CDR3 is CSVVGGQDADTQYF. CDR3 coding DNA: TGCAGCGTTGTGGGGGGGCAGGACGCAGATACGCAGTATTTT.